Listed here is a single T cell receptor beta chain. What it recognizes is unknown. The junction does not match germline at one end; this may be a read error. There are 16 residues in the CDR3. CDR1 and CDR2 from the germline V gene are SGHVS and FNYEAQ. Quantitative 5'-RACE with molecular barcodes produced the TCR beta libraries. TCRdb called the 5' RACE reads again in MiXCR, with one record for every CDR3 protein. The table has about 750,000 distinct CDR3 sequences, around 19% seen once. The sample originates from a study of CD8 T cells in ankylosing spondylitis. Notes on the study in general: Seemingly distinctive of ankylosing spondylitis blood was a TCR beta motif formed by eight highly homologous variants. As reported, disease-linked clones showed significant enrichment in matched ankylosing spondylitis synovial fluid. Several of the motif variants were reported before in synovial fluid and blood from reactive arthritis.

This clonotype originated in a male donor with ankylosing spondylitis. The V call is TRBV7-6, the J call TRBJ2-1; D possibly corresponds to TRBD2 (6 bases). Sequences were obtained from blood, either unsorted or a sorted T cell fraction (not recorded which). Written as DNA, the CDR3 is TGTGCCAGCAGCCGCCTCGGGGAGCGGACTAACAATGAGCTGTTCTTC. As protein: CASSRLGERTNNELFF.